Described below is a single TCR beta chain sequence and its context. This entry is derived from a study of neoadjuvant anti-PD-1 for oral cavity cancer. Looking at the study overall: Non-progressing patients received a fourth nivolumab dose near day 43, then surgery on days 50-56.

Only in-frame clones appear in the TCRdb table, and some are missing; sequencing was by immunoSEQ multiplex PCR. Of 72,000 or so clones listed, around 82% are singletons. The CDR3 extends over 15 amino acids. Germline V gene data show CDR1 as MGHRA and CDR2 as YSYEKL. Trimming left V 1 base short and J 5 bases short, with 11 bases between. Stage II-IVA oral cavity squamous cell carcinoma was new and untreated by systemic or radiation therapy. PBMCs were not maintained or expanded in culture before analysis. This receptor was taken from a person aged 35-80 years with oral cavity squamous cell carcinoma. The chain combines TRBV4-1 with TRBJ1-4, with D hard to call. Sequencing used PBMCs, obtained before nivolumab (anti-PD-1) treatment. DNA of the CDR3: TGCGCCAGCAGCCAAGTCCCCGGATCCAATGAAAAACTGTTTTTT. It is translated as CASSQVPGSNEKLFF.